These 9 T cell receptor beta chains originate from one sample sequenced in a study of spatial heterogeneity in lung cancer. Study-wide points: It was found that expanded intratumoral alpha and beta TCR counts tracked tumor mutation counts.

These receptors' antigens are unknown. TCRdb passed the 5' RACE reads through MiXCR, listing each CDR3 protein once. Of over 10,000 distinct CDR3 sequences in the sample, approximately 4.8% were seen once. Sample time point: sample taken at primary tumor resection. This specimen consisted of lung tumor tissue, obtained at surgery. Receptors originate from a male donor with early-stage non-small cell lung cancer.

This clonotype was counted ten times or more. For a library built for alpha chains, this beta chain is a stray read; little rests on its size. The rearrangement joins TRBV20-1 to TRBJ2-7; 8 nucleotides agree with TRBD1. Germline V gene lookup returns CDR1 DFQATT and CDR2 SNEGSKA (reference sequence). This CDR3 contains 14 residues. The ends lost 3 bases at V and 4 bases at J; junction bases unmatched: 8. The CDR3 region is CSARDRAVTYEQYF. DNA for the CDR3: TGCAGTGCTAGGGACAGGGCGGTTACTTACGAGCAGTACTTC.

This clonotype was counted ten times or more. This beta chain was picked up by a library intended for alpha chains and is off target, so its count carries little meaning. The chain couples TRBV7-2 to TRBJ2-7, with D unresolved. The germline gives CDR1 SGHTA, CDR2 FQGNSA. V lost 1 base and J 4 bases, leaving 8 bases between the germline ends. The CDR3 runs 13 residues. CDR3 coding DNA: TGTGCCAGCAGCTTAGGTTCTAGATACGAGCAGTACTTC. This gives the protein CASSLGSRYEQYF.

This clonotype was picked up many times. Being off target in a library aimed at alpha chains, this beta chain has a size of little meaning. CDR3: CASSPDRTGVLEGYTF. CDR3 coding DNA: TGTGCCAGCAGTCCTGATAGGACAGGGGTCCTCGAAGGCTACACCTTC. The genes are TRBV7-2 and TRBJ1-2, with 9 bases matching TRBD1. J gave up 8 bases and V 6 bases, and 16 bases lay outside the gene matches. The CDR3 loop spans 16 amino acids. Germline lookup yields CDR1 SGHTA and CDR2 FQGNSA.

There are many counts of this clonotype. Because this beta chain is a stray read in a library intended to capture alpha chains, its abundance should not be given much weight. The J gene is TRBJ2-3, the V gene TRBV7-2, with D uncertain. The CDR3 totals 14 residues. The germline gives CDR1 SGHTA, CDR2 FQGNSA. The V end was cut by 4 bases, the J end by 2 bases, with 10 bases between. Written as DNA, the CDR3 is TGTGCCAGCAGCTCAGCTCTACTCACAGATACGCAGTATTTT. Translated: CASSSALLTDTQYF. The whole variable domain, remainder taken from reference TRBV7-2 and TRBJ2-3, is GAGVSQSPSNKVTEKGKDVELRCDPISGHTALYWYRQSLGQGLEFLIYFQGNSAPDKSGLPSDRFSAERTGGSVSTLTIQRTQQEDSAVYLCASSSALLTDTQYFGPGTRLTVL.

This clonotype was detected ten times or more. This beta chain slipped into a library made for alpha chains as a stray read, so its size is not meaningful. This chain connects TRBV5-1 to TRBJ2-5, with D possibly being TRBD1 (5 bases). CDR1 is SGHRS and CDR2 is YFSETQ in the germline V gene. The CDR3 loop spans 14 amino acids. The V and J ends lost 0 bases and 2 bases respectively, with 8 bases between them. CDR3 in amino acids: CASSLGQNQETQYF. The CDR3 nucleotides are TGCGCCAGCAGCTTGGGACAGAATCAAGAGACCCAGTACTTC.

This clonotype was found many times. The library was prepared for alpha chains; this beta chain is a stray read, so its frequency means little. The chain has TRBV5-4 and TRBJ1-1; D unclear. The CDR3 runs 13 residues. The germline CDR1 and CDR2 sequences are SGHNT and YYREEE (reference sequence). V gave up 4 bases and J gave up 4 bases, with 11 bases separating them. Here the CDR3 DNA reads TGTGCCAGCAGCAAAGAAGAGGGCACTGAAGCTTTCTTT. Protein sequence: CASSKEEGTEAFF.

By proportion, this clonotype is medium-sized. For a library built for alpha chains, this beta chain is a stray read; little rests on its size. As DNA, the CDR3 is TGCAGTGCAAGTGGGGTAGCTTCGTGGGAGACCCAGTACTTC. Translation: CSASGVASWETQYF. The J gene is TRBJ2-5, the V gene TRBV20-1, with D unresolved. V was shortened by 6 bases and J by 5 bases, with 19 bases between the two germline ends. Looked up from germline, CDR1 is DFQATT and CDR2 is SNEGSKA (reference sequence). This CDR3 spans 14 amino acids.

This clonotype was recorded at least ten times. This beta chain lies outside the target of a library built for alpha chains; its clone size means little. V and J are TRBV6-5 and TRBJ1-2; D is perhaps TRBD1 (5 bases). Per germline, CDR1 MNHEY and CDR2 SVGAGI. V was pared by 6 bases and J by 5 bases, with 7 bases between. CDR3 length equals 11 residues. The chain's CDR3 is CASSWGYGYTF. DNA for the CDR3: TGTGCCAGCAGCTGGGGGTATGGCTACACCTTC.

This clonotype qualifies as medium-sized (0.01 to 0.1%). Within a library made for alpha chains, this beta chain is off target, and its count is uninformative. The chain recombines TRBV4-2 with TRBJ2-3; possible D gene TRBD1, 7 bases. Trimming cost V 3 bases and J 4 bases, with 14 bases left between them. CDR3 length: 15 residues. Germline CDR1 is LGHNA and CDR2 is YNFKEQ. For the CDR3, the DNA is TGTGCCAGCAGCCAGAGCAGGGGGGCTGCAGATACGCAGTATTTT. Amino acid sequence: CASSQSRGAADTQYF.